A selection of T cell receptor beta chains follows, all from one sample in a study of long-term antiretroviral therapy in people with HIV. Profiled with immunoSEQ multiplex PCR; TCRdb holds only in-frame clones, not every one. The profile shows more than 15,000 clones, about 94% of them singletons. The sequencing here drew on unsorted PBMCs, taken about 6 years after starting antiretroviral therapy. All receptors come from a woman between 50 and 59 years old with HIV. The CDR3 runs from the conserved cysteine through the conserved F or W. The D gene is left open where the match is weak. Clone size, where shown, is once, few, many, or a class for clones that have expanded.

TRBJ1-5	TRBD1	NA	TRBV6-1	TGTGCCAGCAGGAAGACAGGGCGGAATCAGCCCCAGCATTTT	CASRKTGRNQPQHF
TRBJ1-6	NA	NA	TRBV10-3	TGTGCCACCCTAAGGGGGACGGGTTCACCCCTCCACTTT	CATLRGTGSPLHF
TRBJ1-2	NA	NA	TRBV6-5	TGTGCCAGCAAGTTATCTACGGGAGGCTACACCTTC	CASKLSTGGYTF
TRBJ2-1	TRBD2	NA	TRBV10-3	TGTGCCATCAGTGGGAGAGCGGGAGGGCCCTTAAATGAGCAGTTCTTC	CAISGRAGGPLNEQFF
TRBJ1-1	NA	NA	TRBV19	TGTGCCAGTAGCGACAGTTCCATGAACACTGAAGCTTTCTTT	CASSDSSMNTEAFF
TRBJ2-4	TRBD2	NA	TRBV29-1	TGCAGCGTTGAAGGACTAGCGGGGACGCCGCTAGCCAAAAACATTCAGTACTTC	CSVEGLAGTPLAKNIQYF
TRBJ1-5	NA	NA	TRBV15	TGTGCCACCAGCGGAGGATCTGGGGCCGGTCAGCCCCAGCATTTT	CATSGGSGAGQPQHF
TRBJ2-1	TRBD2	NA	TRBV7-2	TGTGCCAGCAGTGGACTAGCGGGAGTACTAGGGTACAATGAGCAGTTCTTC	CASSGLAGVLGYNEQFF
TRBJ2-7	TRBD1	NA	TRBV28	TGTGCCAGCAGTCACAGGGGGCGGGAGCAGTACTTC	CASSHRGREQYF
TRBJ1-5	NA	NA	TRBV29-1	TGCAGCGTTGCGGGGTCGAATCAGCCCCAGCATTTT	CSVAGSNQPQHF
TRBJ1-1	NA	NA	TRBV5-1	TGCGCCAGCAGTTCACCTGGACGTGAAGCTTTCTTT	CASSSPGREAFF
TRBJ2-7	TRBD2	NA	TRBV27	TGTGCCAGCAGTTTATCGGCGGGAGGCTGGTACGAGCAGTACTTC	CASSLSAGGWYEQYF
TRBJ2-2	NA	once	TRBV29-1	TGCAGCGTTAAGAACACCGGGGAGCTGTTTTTT	CSVKNTGELFF
TRBJ2-2	TRBD2	NA	TRBV27	TGTGCCAGCAGCCCGCTGGGGACTAGCGTACTCACCGGGGAGCTGTTTTTT	CASSPLGTSVLTGELFF
TRBJ2-4	TRBD1	NA	TRBV5-4	TGTGCCAGCAGCACTGGACAGGGGGGCAAAAACATTCAGTACTTC	CASSTGQGGKNIQYF
TRBJ1-5	TRBD1	NA	TRBV28	TGTGCCAGCAGTTTTTTCTATGGGACAGTGTTAAGCAATCAGCCCCAGCATTTT	CASSFFYGTVLSNQPQHF
TRBJ2-1	TRBD2	NA	TRBV19	TGTGCCAGTAGTGAGGCGGGAGCCTCCGGTGAGCAGTTCTTC	CASSEAGASGEQFF
TRBJ2-2	NA	NA	TRBV6-5	TGTGCCAGCAGCATAGGGGGAGCCGGGGAGCTGTTTTTT	CASSIGGAGELFF
TRBJ1-3	NA	NA	TRBV19	TGTGCCAGTAGTACCTCTGGAAACACCATATATTTT	CASSTSGNTIYF
TRBJ1-2	NA	NA	TRBV19	TGTGCCAGTAGTAGGCCCGGGGGGACCCCACCCGGCTACACCTTC	CASSRPGGTPPGYTF
TRBJ1-5	NA	NA	TRBV28	TGTGCCAGCAGACCCGGAAGAGGGGCGCAGCAGCCCCAGCATTTT	CASRPGRGAQQPQHF
TRBJ2-2	TRBD2	NA	TRBV11-2	TGTGCCAGCAGCAATAGCGGGAGTCTCCTGGGGACCGGGGAGCTGTTTTTT	CASSNSGSLLGTGELFF
TRBJ2-7	NA	NA	TRBV15	TGTGCCACCAGCAGAGATGGCCCCTACGAGCAGTACTTC	CATSRDGPYEQYF
TRBJ1-2	TRBD1	NA	TRBV7-9	TGTGCCAGCAGCTTAGTGGACAGGGAGGATTTCTATGGCTACACCTTC	CASSLVDREDFYGYTF
TRBJ2-2	TRBD1	few	TRBV4-1	TGCGCCAGCAGCCAATCCCCGGGACAGGGGTCCGGGGAGCTGTTTTTT	CASSQSPGQGSGELFF
TRBJ2-5	TRBD2	NA	TRBV7-9	TGTGCCAGCAGCTTAGCTAGCGGGAGTGGCGCGACCCAGTACTTC	CASSLASGSGATQYF
TRBJ2-5	NA	once	TRBV5-1	TGCGCCAGCAGCTCGGGTGATGGTCAAGAGACCCAGTACTTC	CASSSGDGQETQYF
TRBJ2-7	NA	NA	TRBV10-3	TGTGCCATCAGTGGCCAGGGGGAGGGTTCCTACGAGCAGTACTTC	CAISGQGEGSYEQYF
TRBJ2-1	TRBD1	NA	TRBV5-1	TGCGCCAGCAGCTTCTGGACAGGGGGGTACAATGAGCAGTTCTTC	CASSFWTGGYNEQFF
TRBJ2-2	TRBD1	NA	TRBV7-9	TGTGCCAGCAGCTTATCCCCAGGGGGTGCGAACACCGGGGAGCTGTTTTTT	CASSLSPGGANTGELFF
TRBJ2-7	NA	NA	TRBV6-5	TGTGCCAGCAGTTACCATGGCACCTCGGCTGGCTACGAGCAGTACTTC	CASSYHGTSAGYEQYF
TRBJ2-3	NA	once	TRBV7-9	TGTGCCAGCAGCTTAGTCGGCAGTATTAGCACAGATACGCAGTATTTT	CASSLVGSISTDTQYF
TRBJ2-1	TRBD2	NA	TRBV5-1	TGCGCCAGCAGCCCACCGATAGCGGGAGGGCCAGATGAGCAGTTCTTC	CASSPPIAGGPDEQFF
TRBJ2-7	TRBD1	NA	TRBV6-1	TGTGCCAGCAGGGGCCCGACAGGGGGCGACGAGCAGTACTTC	CASRGPTGGDEQYF
TRBJ2-1	TRBD2	NA	TRBV29-1	TGCAGCGCCCAACTAGCGGGAGGATACAATGAGCAGTTCTTC	CSAQLAGGYNEQFF
TRBJ1-1	NA	once	TRBV6-5	TGTGCCAGCAGTAGTTTGAAGGGGAAGAACACTGAAGCTTTCTTT	CASSSLKGKNTEAFF
TRBJ2-7	TRBD2	NA	TRBV19	TGTGCCAGTAGTACCGCAGCGGGAGCGAAGTACGAGCAGTACTTC	CASSTAAGAKYEQYF
TRBJ2-1	NA	NA	TRBV4-3	TGCGCCAGCAGCCAACGGCCGTACAATGAGCAGTTCTTC	CASSQRPYNEQFF
TRBJ1-5	NA	NA	TRBV4-1	TGCGCCAGCAGCCAAGAGAGGGGCAATCAGCCCCAGCATTTT	CASSQERGNQPQHF
TRBJ2-7	TRBD2	NA	TRBV5-8	TGTGCCAGCAGCTCAGGTAGCGGGATCTTCTACGAGCAGTACTTC	CASSSGSGIFYEQYF
TRBJ1-2	NA	NA	TRBV5-1	TGCGCCAGCAGCTCCTCGACAGGAAACTATGGCTACACCTTC	CASSSSTGNYGYTF
TRBJ2-1	NA	NA	TRBV7-9	TGTGCCAGCAGCCGTGACTGGAGCAATGAGCAGTTCTTC	CASSRDWSNEQFF
TRBJ1-5	NA	once	TRBV9	TGTGCCAGCAGCGTAATAAGGGTACGAGTTCAGCCCCAGCATTTT	CASSVIRVRVQPQHF
TRBJ2-7	NA	NA	TRBV11-1	TGTGCCAGCAGCTTAGCGGGGTACGAGCAGTACTTC	CASSLAGYEQYF
TRBJ1-2	TRBD1	NA	TRBV9	TGTGCCAGCAGCCCTAGGGGGGACAGGTTCATCTATGGCTACACCTTC	CASSPRGDRFIYGYTF
TRBJ2-3	NA	NA	TRBV19	TGTGCCAGCACCGACCCCAGGTTAAGCACAGATACGCAGTATTTT	CASTDPRLSTDTQYF
TRBJ2-5	TRBD1	NA	TRBV5-1	TGTGCCAGCAGCCTGGGGGACAGTGAGACCCAGTACTTC	CASSLGDSETQYF